The 16 T cell receptor beta chains below come from one sample, sequenced in a study of tumor and adjacent non-tumor tissue in lung cancer. TCRbeta libraries were built with three rounds of nested PCR, modified from ARM-PCR. MiXCR, run by TCRdb on the multiplex PCR reads, gives a single entry per CDR3 protein. The sample shows about 110,000 distinct CDR3 sequences, about 61% of them seen only once. RNA was extracted from bulk tissue without any cell sorting. Distant lung tissue was collected more than 3 cm away from the tumor edge. Sample: distant non-tumor lung tissue. The source is a man aged 55 to 70 with non-small cell lung cancer.

The table lists this clonotype with many counts. This sequence joins TRBV6-2 or TRBV6-3 and TRBJ2-1, with TRBD2 matching 12 bases. The germline V gene encodes CDR1 MNHEY and CDR2 SVGEGT. The junction had 8 bases not matched to a gene; V was cut back by 7 bases and J by 7 bases. The CDR3 runs 15 residues. The CDR3 loop is CASTLRLAGGNEQFF. The DNA for the CDR3 is TGTGCCAGCACCTTACGTCTAGCGGGGGGGAATGAGCAGTTCTTC.

A note on this clonotype: This CDR3 is missing its conserved last phenylalanine or tryptophan, likely due to a read error. The CDR3, as DNA: TGTGCCAGCTGTTCGGCGAACTATGGCTACACCTCC. It encodes CASCSANYGYTS. This rearrangement joins TRBV12-3 or TRBV12-4 to TRBJ1-2; D is unclear. The length of the CDR3 is 12 residues. V was cut by 8 bases and J by 2 bases, with 9 bases left in between.

In regard to this clonotype: One end of the junction is discordant with germline, which a read error may explain. The chain carries TRBV12-3 or TRBV12-4 and TRBJ2-5; 7 bases are shared with TRBD2. The length of the CDR3 is 14 residues. The CDR3 DNA is TGTGCCAGCAGTTTAGCGGGGGGGTGTGAGACCCAATACTTC. This codes for CASSLAGGCETQYF.

This clonotype was observed a few times. The chain carries TRBV19 and TRBJ2-3; perhaps D is TRBD1 or TRBD2 (5 bases each). The CDR3 totals 15 residues. The V end lost 5 bases, the J end lost 0 bases, and 12 bases lay between the germline ends. The germline gives CDR1 LNHDA, CDR2 SQIVND (reference sequence). The CDR3 bases are TGTGCCAGTAGTTCCGGGGCAACCAGCACAGATACGCAGTATTTT. Its protein is CASSSGATSTDTQYF.

A note on this clonotype: Given the absence of the conserved phenylalanine or tryptophan at the CDR3 end, a read error is likely. Here the CDR3 reads CASSRDWDKVKGTQYL. The CDR3 coding sequence is TGCGCCAGCAGCCGAGACTGGGACAAGGTAAAAGGTACGCAGTATTTA. The gene calls are TRBV4-1 and TRBJ2-3; tentative D call: TRBD1 (6 bases). Germline V gene lookup returns CDR1 MGHRA and CDR2 YSYEKL. The CDR3 length is 16 residues. Deletions cut 4 bases from V and 8 bases from J, with 22 bases between.

Comments on this clonotype: One end of the junction does not line up with germline, which may come from a read error. The V gene is TRBV6-1, the J gene TRBJ2-7, with TRBD1 as a possible D gene (6 bases). The V gene's germline CDR1 is MNHNS and CDR2 SASEGT. This CDR3 comprises 14 residues. CDR3 residues: CTSALPGTPYEQYF. In nucleotides, the CDR3 is TGTACCAGTGCGCTACCGGGGACACCTTACGAGCAGTACTTC.

This clonotype was recorded at least ten times. V usage is TRBV6-5 and J usage is TRBJ1-3; D gene uncertain. Germline CDR1 and CDR2: MNHEY and SVGAGI. This CDR3 contains 17 residues. Deletions cut 7 bases from V and 0 bases from J, with 19 bases between. The CDR3 DNA sequence: TGTGCCAGCAAAGCGAGGCCCGGACGGAGCTCTGGAAACACCATATATTTT. Encoded protein: CASKARPGRSSGNTIYF.

A remark on this clonotype: A read error may be the cause here, since a much bigger clone is one base away. This rearrangement joins TRBV12-3 or TRBV12-4 to TRBJ2-2; D might be TRBD1 (6 bases). This CDR3 spans 14 amino acids. The CDR3 region is CAGREGVITGELFF. DNA of the CDR3: TGTGCCGGCAGAGAGGGGGTTATCACCGGGGAGCTGTTTTTT.

This clonotype was seen a few times. This could be a read error, since a much larger clone is one nucleotide away. The chain joins TRBV6-6 to TRBJ2-3, with D hard to call. Germline V gene sequence: CDR1 MNHNY, CDR2 SVGAGI (reference sequence). The CDR3 contains 11 residues. The CDR3 sequence: CASSDTDTHYF. The DNA of the CDR3 is TGTGCCAGCAGTGACACAGATACGCACTATTTT.

This clonotype has a count of ten or more. This chain uses TRBV20-1 with TRBJ2-1, with D possibly TRBD2 on 6 matching bases. Germline CDR1 reads DFQATT; CDR2 reads SNEGSKA (reference sequence). V was clipped by 1 base and J by 9 bases, with 13 bases between them. The CDR3 sequence is 13 residues long. DNA for the CDR3: TGCAGTGCTAGAGTCGCGGGAAGCCCTGAGCAGTTCTTC. Translated, it gives CSARVAGSPEQFF.

Points on this clonotype: A read error may account for a junction end that differs from germline. This sequence joins TRBV11-3 and TRBJ2-3; D remains ambiguous. The CDR3 has 15 residues. Germline loops: CDR1 SGHNT, CDR2 YENEEA. In DNA form, the CDR3 reads TGTGCCAGCAGCTTGCTGGGTACAAGCACGGATACGCAGTATTTT. It yields the protein CASSLLGTSTDTQYF.

The sample holds a few counts of this clonotype. The junction departs from the called germline gene at one end, perhaps through a read error. V gene TRBV5-4 combines with J gene TRBJ2-5, with TRBD1 matching over 8 bases. Germline V gene lookup returns CDR1 SGHNT and CDR2 YYREEE (reference sequence). This CDR3 has 14 amino acids. The CDR3 here is CASIKDRDQEAQYF. CDR3 bases: TGCGCCAGCATCAAGGACAGGGACCAAGAGGCCCAGTACTTC.

Concerning this clonotype itself: A much larger clone differs by one base, so this may be a read error. V is TRBV5-4 and J is TRBJ2-5; 7 bases are a match to TRBD2. CDR1 and CDR2 from the germline V gene are SGHNT and YYREEE (reference sequence). The CDR3 loop spans 14 amino acids. The CDR3 loop is CASSLTLAEETQCF. DNA for the CDR3: TGTGCCAGCAGCTTGACTCTAGCGGAAGAGACCCAGTGCTTC.

The chain has TRBV5-1 and TRBJ2-5; D might be TRBD2 (6 bases). This CDR3 spans 14 amino acids. V dropped 4 bases and J dropped 14 bases, with 24 bases sitting between them. Looked up from germline, CDR1 is SGHRS and CDR2 is YFSETQ. The CDR3: CASSPFAPRETHYF. CDR3 DNA: TGCGCCAGCAGCCCCTTCGCGCCCCGGGAGACTCATTACTTC.

Concerning this clonotype: A much larger clone sits a single nucleotide away, making a read error possible. The V gene is TRBV13, the J gene TRBJ2-2; D uncertain. The CDR3 contains 14 residues. CDR1 is PRHDT and CDR2 is FYEKMQ in the germline V gene (reference sequence). CDR3 in DNA: TGTGCCGGCAGCTTATTGCGTAACACCGGGGAGCTGTTTTTT. It translates to CAGSLLRNTGELFF.

The table lists this clonotype with many counts. The chain is built from TRBV6-5 and TRBJ1-5, with D maybe TRBD1 (5 bases). There are 12 residues in the CDR3. Trimming stripped 11 bases from V and 6 bases from J, with 14 bases between. In germline, CDR1 is MNHEY, CDR2 SVGAGI. The CDR3 sequence is CAVARDRQPQHF. CDR3 bases: TGTGCCGTGGCAAGGGACCGTCAGCCCCAGCATTTT.